This T cell receptor (beta chain) was obtained from a study of shared clonotypes between healthy human individuals. Across the study: A few men and a couple of women, aged 18 to 49, were donors. Each donor's CD4 naive and CD4 memory cells filled three plates apiece, CD8 naive two, and CD8 memory one.

In its sample, this clone was seen once. Its antigen is not known. V shed 6 bases and J 1 base; nucleotides not matched to a gene: 5. This CDR3 comprises 15 residues. Germline V lookup: CDR1 MNHEY, CDR2 SVGAGI. Study-level findings and limits: Memory subsets had estimated richness that was generally smaller than that of naive subsets. Genetic and exposure-history diversity was limited by the few donors.

Clones were read by immunoSEQ multiplex PCR, and TCRdb kept only the in-frame ones, dropping some. This table holds about 2.4 million clones, about 92% found once. The chain combines TRBV6-5 with TRBJ2-1, with TRBD1 matching over 8 bases. The sample consisted of naive CD4+ T cells sorted from blood. Subset: CD45RA+ positively selected. The TCR sequence derives from a man aged 18-30 years in good health. DNA for the CDR3: TGTGCCAGCAGACCCCGGGACAGGTCCTACAATGAGCAGTTCTTC. Translation gives CASRPRDRSYNEQFF.